This T cell receptor (beta chain) emerged from a study of T-cell reconstitution after alpha-beta-depleted transplantation in children. The junction had 12 bases not matched to a gene; V was cut back by 3 bases and J by 7 bases. Per germline, CDR1 WSHSY and CDR2 SAAADI. This CDR3 has 16 residues. The library targeted TCRbeta and was prepared with unique molecular identifiers. One entry per CDR3 protein results from TCRdb running MiXCR on the PCR reads. The sample carries about 540,000 distinct CDR3 sequences, about 18% recorded once. Source: PBMCs from the stem cell graft donor, taken from the stem cell graft. This chain joins TRBV10-2 and TRBJ2-1; 7 bases align to TRBD2. The sequence derives from a human donor who donated a stem cell graft to a child with acute lymphoblastic leukemia. The CDR3 nucleotides read TGCGCCAGCAGTGATTCTAGACTAGCTTTGGGGAATGAGCAGTTCTTC. It encodes CASSDSRLALGNEQFF.